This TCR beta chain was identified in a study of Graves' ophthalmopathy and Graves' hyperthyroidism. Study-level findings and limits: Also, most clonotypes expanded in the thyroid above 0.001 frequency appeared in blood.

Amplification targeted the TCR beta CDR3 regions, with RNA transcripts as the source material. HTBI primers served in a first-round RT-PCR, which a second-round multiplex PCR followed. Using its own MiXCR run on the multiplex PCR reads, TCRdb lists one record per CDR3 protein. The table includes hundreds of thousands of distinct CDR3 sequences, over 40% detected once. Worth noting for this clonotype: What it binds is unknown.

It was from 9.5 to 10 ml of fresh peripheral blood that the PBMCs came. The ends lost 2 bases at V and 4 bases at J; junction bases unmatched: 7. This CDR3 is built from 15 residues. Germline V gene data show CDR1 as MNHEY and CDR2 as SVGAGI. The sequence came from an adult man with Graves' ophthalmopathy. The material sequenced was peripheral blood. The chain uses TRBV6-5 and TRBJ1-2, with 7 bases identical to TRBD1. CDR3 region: CASSYTGQDPYGYTF. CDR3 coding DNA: TGTGCCAGCAGTTACACTGGACAGGACCCCTATGGCTACACCTTC.